The 18 T cell receptor beta chains given below trace back to one sample, sequenced in a study of human T cells and chemical hapten exposure. Noted time point: patch test 1, 2 weeks after DPC sensitization. Treatment described: therapeutic diphenylcyclopropenone sensitization with weekly scalp DPC. Via MiXCR, TCRdb re-called the RACE reads, giving one row per CDR3 protein. The sample yields 350,000 or so distinct CDR3 sequences, around 7% seen once. Specimen: whole blood, collected in connection with sensitization to the hapten diphenylcyclopropenone (DPC). These receptors were obtained from a woman aged 18-29 years with alopecia areata. Some clones in this sample may be carry-over from other donors' samples.

This clonotype was seen only a few times. The J gene is TRBJ2-5, the V gene TRBV7-2, with TRBD2 matching over 10 bases. CDR3 length: 16 amino acids. V gave up 5 bases and J gave up 2 bases; unmatched junction bases: 8. CDR1 and CDR2 (germline): SGHTA, FQGNSA. The CDR3 spells CASSPKLAGRQETQYF. In DNA, the CDR3 is TGTGCCAGCAGCCCGAAACTAGCGGGGCGGCAAGAGACCCAGTACTTC.

This clonotype occurred a few times. CDR3 amino acids: CASSPRLGGVGGANVLTF. The CDR3, as DNA: TGTGCCAGCAGCCCCCGCTTGGGAGGGGTCGGTGGGGCCAACGTCCTGACTTTC. This sequence joins TRBV7-2 and TRBJ2-6, with 7 nucleotides matching TRBD2. From germline, CDR1 is SGHTA and CDR2 FQGNSA. Unmatched junction bases numbered 13, after V lost 5 bases and J lost 3 bases. The CDR3 sequence is 18 residues long.

The genes are TRBV18 and TRBJ1-4; D unresolved. In germline, CDR1 is KGHSH, CDR2 LQKENI. There are 15 residues in the CDR3. Between the trimmed V and J ends, which lost 2 bases and 1 base, there was a span of 8 bases. The CDR3 reads CASSPRGKTNEKLFF. CDR3 bases: TGTGCCAGCTCACCAAGAGGGAAAACTAATGAAAAACTGTTTTTT.

With regard to this clonotype: A read error may account for a junction end that differs from germline. The V call is TRBV28, the J call TRBJ2-7; D is uncertain. Per germline, CDR1 MDHEN and CDR2 SYDVKM. The CDR3 loop spans 12 amino acids. In DNA, the CDR3 is TGTGCCAGCAGTTTTATCGTTCCTCTCAAGGACTTC. This encodes CASSFIVPLKDF. The complete variable domain, with remaining parts taken from reference TRBV28 and TRBJ2-7, reads DVKVTQSSRYLVKRTGEKVFLECVQDMDHENMFWYRQDPGLGLRLIYFSYDVKMKEKGDIPEGYSVSREKKERFSLILESASTNQTSMYLCASSFIVPLKDFGPGTRLTVT.

The rearrangement uses TRBV6-1 and TRBJ1-2; 8 bases agree with TRBD1. Germline trimming cut 0 bases from V and 8 bases from J; bases unmatched to any gene: 2. The CDR3 has 13 residues. Germline V gene data show CDR1 as MNHNS and CDR2 as SASEGT. CDR3 nucleotide sequence: TGTGCCAGCAGTGAAGCAGGGACAGGAGGCTACACCTTC. Translating it yields CASSEAGTGGYTF.

This clonotype has more than one count but fewer than ten. This chain connects TRBV4-1 to TRBJ2-5; D is tentatively TRBD1 or TRBD2 (6 bases each). Germline loops: CDR1 MGHRA, CDR2 YSYEKL. V was cut by 3 bases and J by 7 bases, with 21 bases left in between. The CDR3 consists of 16 residues. CDR3: CASSQGPGAAPGTQYF. The CDR3 nucleotides read TGCGCCAGCAGCCAGGGCCCGGGGGCAGCGCCGGGGACCCAGTACTTC.

The chain links TRBV5-5 to TRBJ1-2, with D hard to call. The germline V and J ends were trimmed by 4 bases and 8 bases, with 15 bases remaining between them. CDR1 SGHKS and CDR2 YYEKEE come from the germline V gene (reference sequence). The CDR3 consists of 13 residues. The CDR3 loop is CASSPDRAMGYTF. CDR3 coding DNA: TGTGCCAGCAGCCCCGACCGAGCTATGGGCTACACCTTC.

The chain has TRBV6-5 and TRBJ1-1; D is undetermined. The CDR3 contains 14 residues. Germline V lookup: CDR1 MNHEY, CDR2 SVGAGI. Between the trimmed V and J ends, which lost 7 bases and 0 bases, there was a span of 12 bases. CDR3 sequence reads: CASNPRLLNTEAFF. Here the CDR3 DNA reads TGTGCCAGCAATCCCCGTCTCCTGAACACTGAAGCTTTCTTT.

In its sample, this clonotype was seen many times. The chain links TRBV9 to TRBJ2-3, with D possibly matching TRBD2 (6 bases). There are 14 residues in the CDR3. Germline V CDR1 and CDR2: SGDLS, YYNGEE. The V end lost 6 bases, the J end lost 2 bases, and 13 bases lay between the germline ends. The CDR3 protein is CASTASADTDTQYF. The CDR3 DNA sequence: TGTGCCAGCACCGCTAGCGCCGACACAGATACGCAGTATTTT.

This clonotype was observed a few times. The chain links TRBV28 to TRBJ1-5, with TRBD1 matching over 7 bases. Germline CDR1 and CDR2: MDHEN and SYDVKM. V shed 6 bases and J 4 bases; nucleotides not matched to a gene: 12. The CDR3 sequence is 16 residues long. The DNA for the CDR3 is TGTGCCAGCAGCTTTCTTTATGAGGGGGCGAATCAGCCCCAGCATTTT. Its protein is CASSFLYEGANQPQHF.

This clonotype was found a few times. The chain carries TRBV24-1 and TRBJ2-1; the match to TRBD1 covers 7 bases. The V gene end was trimmed by 3 bases and the J gene end by 4 bases; junction bases not matched to a gene: 8. The CDR3 runs to 16 residues. Germline loops: CDR1 KGHDR, CDR2 SFDVKD. CDR3 loop: CATSDADRAGYNEQFF. CDR3 sequence (DNA): TGTGCCACCAGTGATGCTGACAGGGCAGGTTACAATGAGCAGTTCTTC.

This clonotype was counted ten times or more. This chain uses TRBV5-1 with TRBJ2-3; TRBD2 is a possible D gene (6 bases). Trimming stripped 0 bases from V and 5 bases from J, with 13 bases between. The CDR3 is 15 amino acids. Per germline, CDR1 SGHRS and CDR2 YFSETQ. The CDR3 here is CASSLARTGLDTQYF. DNA of the CDR3: TGCGCCAGCAGCTTGGCCCGCACGGGACTAGATACGCAGTATTTT.

This clonotype has at least ten counts. V is TRBV2 and J is TRBJ2-2; TRBD2 is a possible D gene (5 bases). V was pared by 6 bases and J by 4 bases, with 9 bases between. Germline V gene lookup returns CDR1 SNHLY and CDR2 FYNNEI. The CDR3 has 13 residues. The CDR3 region is CASSDEGTGELFF. CDR3 bases: TGTGCCAGCAGCGACGAGGGCACCGGGGAGCTGTTTTTT.

The sample holds many counts of this clonotype. The rearrangement uses TRBV10-3 and TRBJ2-1, with TRBD1 matching 7 bases. This CDR3 has 16 amino acids. Germline loops: CDR1 ENHRY, CDR2 SYGVKD. Trimming removed 3 bases from V and 8 bases from J; junction bases left unmatched: 13. The CDR3 bases are TGTGCCATCAGTGACGGGTCAGGGGGTAGCCTGGATGAGCAGTTCTTC. It encodes CAISDGSGGSLDEQFF.

This clonotype was detected a few times. V gene TRBV2 combines with J gene TRBJ1-2; no firm D call. CDR3 length: 14 residues. Germline loops: CDR1 SNHLY, CDR2 FYNNEI. Trimming left V 8 bases short and J 1 base short, with 14 bases between. The CDR3 nucleotides read TGTGCCAGCCGTTTTACAGCGAATAACTATGGCTACACCTTC. Amino acid sequence: CASRFTANNYGYTF. The full variable domain, rest sourced from reference TRBV2 and TRBJ1-2, is EPEVTQTPSHQVTQMGQEVILRCVPISNHLYFYWYRQILGQKVEFLVSFYNNEISEKSEIFDDQFSVERPDGSNFTLKIRSTKLEDSAMYFCASRFTANNYGYTFGSGTRLTVV.

As for this clonotype: A much larger clone sits a single nucleotide away, making a read error possible. The gene calls are TRBV7-2 and TRBJ2-1; D remains ambiguous. CDR1 is SGHTA, CDR2 FQGNSA, per germline. The CDR3 is 14 residues long. V was pared by 5 bases and J by 7 bases, with 15 bases between. The chain's CDR3 is CASSLDPRFNEQFF. CDR3 DNA sequence: TGTGCCAGCAGCCTGGATCCCCGGTTTAATGAGCAGTTCTTC.

The chain has TRBV6-4 and TRBJ2-3, with D tentatively TRBD1 (5 bases). CDR1 is MRHNA, CDR2 SNTAGT, per germline. The CDR3 is made up of 19 amino acids. V was trimmed by 5 bases and J by 2 bases, leaving 26 bases between them. CDR3 loop: CASSTFELDSETPTDTQYF. CDR3 sequence (DNA): TGTGCCAGCAGTACTTTTGAACTCGACAGCGAGACCCCCACAGATACGCAGTATTTT.

This clonotype showed up just a few times. The genes are TRBV7-2 and TRBJ1-2; possibly TRBD1 for D (6 bases). Trimming removed 1 base from V and 6 bases from J, with 15 bases in between. The CDR3 covers 15 residues. Germline V gene data show CDR1 as SGHTA and CDR2 as FQGNSA. Here the CDR3 DNA reads TGTGCCAGCAGCTTAGTATCGGGGGCGCGGGATGGCTACACCTTC. Amino acid sequence: CASSLVSGARDGYTF.